This TCR beta chain was recorded in a study of Ad26.COV2.S vaccination and SARS-CoV-2 variants. Study-level information: Enrolled in COV1001, the donor was in the Ad26.COV2.S trial arm, which received the vaccine.

Treatment reported: some 19 received Ad26.COV2.S at low or high dose, single or two shots; roughly five received placebo; per-sample allocation not given. Sampling took place 63 days after the first vaccine or placebo injection. Recruitment in Boston yielded a donor of adult age, 18-55 years. Its platform was an Ad26 vector, and its expressed antigen was Wuhan-strain SARS-CoV-2 spike. About this clone itself: Its antigen is still unknown.

With 4 bases clipped from V and 4 bases from J, the junction kept 3 bases outside the gene matches. The CDR3 spans 13 residues. Germline loops: CDR1 SGHAT, CDR2 FQDESV (reference sequence). Study-level results: Whether participants received vaccine or placebo, their non-spike TCR breadth was similar.

The table came from immunoSEQ multiplex PCR; TCRdb's copy has only in-frame clones and leaves some out. The sample lists about 480,000 clones, 87% occurring once. The sequencing used peripheral blood, collected in a trial of Ad26.COV2.S vaccine versus placebo. J is TRBJ1-1 and V is TRBV11-1, with 7 bases aligning to TRBD1. This TCR was sampled from a person between 18 and 60 years old who received the Ad26.COV2.S COVID-19 vaccine or a placebo. The CDR3 DNA sequence: TGTGCCAGCAGCTCTACAGGGGTCACTGAAGCTTTCTTT. Translating gives CASSSTGVTEAFF.